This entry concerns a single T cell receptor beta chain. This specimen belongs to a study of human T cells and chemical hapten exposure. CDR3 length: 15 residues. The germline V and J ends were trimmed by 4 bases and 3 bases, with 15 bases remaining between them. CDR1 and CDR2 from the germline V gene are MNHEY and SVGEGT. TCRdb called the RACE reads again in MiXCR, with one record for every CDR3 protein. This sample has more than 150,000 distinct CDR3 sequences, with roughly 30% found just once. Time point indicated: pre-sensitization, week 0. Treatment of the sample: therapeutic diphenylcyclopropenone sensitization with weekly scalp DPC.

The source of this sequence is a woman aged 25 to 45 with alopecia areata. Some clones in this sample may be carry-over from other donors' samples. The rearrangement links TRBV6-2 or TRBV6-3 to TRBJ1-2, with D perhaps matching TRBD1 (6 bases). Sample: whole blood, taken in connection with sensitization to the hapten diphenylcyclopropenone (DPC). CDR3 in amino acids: CASSSTPRGDYGYTF. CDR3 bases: TGTGCCAGCAGTTCGACCCCCAGGGGAGACTATGGCTACACCTTC.